These 32 T cell receptor beta chains were sequenced from one sample in a study of blood T cell repertoires in COVID-19. Data came from immunoSEQ multiplex PCR; TCRdb stores just in-frame clones and leaves some out. The data hold about 260,000 clones, with approximately 89% observed a single time. Sequencing was carried out using PBMCs or T cells enriched from blood (not recorded which). All receptors come from a woman between 35 and 50 years old with acute COVID-19.

J is TRBJ1-2 and V is TRBV4-1; D not certain. Germline V lookup: CDR1 MGHRA, CDR2 YSYEKL. The CDR3 extends over 14 amino acids. The V end lost 0 bases, the J end lost 2 bases, and 7 bases lay between the germline ends. Here the CDR3 DNA reads TGCGCCAGCAGCCAAGAGGAGGGAAACTATGGCTACACCTTC. This sequence encodes CASSQEEGNYGYTF.

The chain employs TRBV5-6 and TRBJ2-1; D possibly corresponds to TRBD2 (6 bases). V lost 4 bases and J lost 0, with 20 bases in between. The CDR3 spans 18 residues. CDR1 SGHDT and CDR2 YYEEEE come from the germline V gene. CDR3 residues: CASSERTSRLSSYNEQFF. The CDR3 DNA sequence: TGTGCCAGCAGCGAAAGAACTAGCAGACTTAGCTCCTACAATGAGCAGTTCTTC.

The chain is built from TRBV30 and TRBJ2-7, with TRBD1 as a possible D gene (6 bases). The CDR3 is 12 residues long. The V gene lost 8 bases and the J gene lost 5 bases, with 16 bases spanning the gap. Germline values: CDR1 GTSNPN, CDR2 SVGIG (reference sequence). The CDR3 loop reads CARQGLRDEQYF. The DNA for the CDR3 is TGTGCCCGGCAGGGGTTGCGGGACGAGCAGTACTTC.

The chain combines TRBV6-5 with TRBJ1-2, with TRBD1 matching 8 bases. Per the germline V gene, CDR1 is MNHEY and CDR2 is SVGAGI. The CDR3 extends over 15 amino acids. The J segment lost 7 bases and the V segment lost 2 bases, leaving 9 bases of the junction unmatched. The chain's CDR3 is CASSYETGAILGYTF. The CDR3 nucleotides are TGTGCCAGCAGTTACGAGACAGGGGCTATTCTTGGCTACACCTTC.

The genes are TRBV7-8 and TRBJ1-4; D unresolved. Trimming removed 5 bases from V and 10 bases from J, with 14 bases in between. CDR1 SGHVS and CDR2 FQNEAQ come from the germline V gene. The CDR3 has 13 residues. The CDR3 DNA reads as TGTGCCAGCAGCCGCTTAGCAGGAGGAAAACTGTTTTTT. This translates into CASSRLAGGKLFF. The whole variable domain, filled in from reference TRBV7-8 and TRBJ1-4, reads GAGVSQSPRYKVAKRGQDVALRCDPISGHVSLFWYQQALGQGPEFLTYFQNEAQLDKSGLPSDRFFAERPEGSVSTLKIQRTQQEDSAVYLCASSRLAGGKLFFGSGTQLSVL.

The chain uses TRBV30 and TRBJ2-3; TRBD2 matches at 8 bases. CDR1 GTSNPN and CDR2 SVGIG come from the germline V gene (reference sequence). This CDR3 comprises 14 residues. Trimming took 2 bases from V and 6 from J; bases not matched to a gene: 7. CDR3: CAWSLREVGDTQYF. In nucleotides, the CDR3 is TGTGCCTGGAGTCTGCGGGAGGTGGGGGATACGCAGTATTTT.

The rearrangement joins TRBV2 to TRBJ1-2; TRBD1 matches at 8 bases. The CDR3 consists of 13 residues. CDR1 and CDR2 from the germline V gene are SNHLY and FYNNEI. Germline trimming cut 7 bases from V and 8 bases from J; bases unmatched to any gene: 9. The CDR3 bases are TGTGCCAGCAATGGCAGGGGGCTAGAAGGCTACACCTTC. This gives the protein CASNGRGLEGYTF.

This clone was detected a few times. The chain uses TRBV10-1 and TRBJ1-1, with D unresolved. The CDR3 runs to 13 residues. Trimming removed 3 bases from V and 1 base from J, with 6 bases in between. CDR1 is WNHNN, CDR2 SYGVQD, per germline (reference sequence). CDR3 nucleotides: TGCGCCAGCAGTGAAATAGAGAACACTGAAGCTTTCTTT. This gives the protein CASSEIENTEAFF.

V and J are TRBV19 and TRBJ1-2; a possible D gene is TRBD1 (6 bases). Per the germline V gene, CDR1 is LNHDA and CDR2 is SQIVND (reference sequence). The CDR3 contains 14 residues. V shed 6 bases and J shed 5 bases, with 16 bases lying between them. In DNA, the CDR3 is TGTGCCAGTAGGGAACAGGGTAGTTGGTATGGCTACACCTTC. Translating gives CASREQGSWYGYTF.

This chain links TRBV19 with TRBJ1-4, with D maybe TRBD1 (5 bases). With 5 bases removed from V and 7 bases from J, the gap between germline ends came to 20 bases. In germline, CDR1 is LNHDA, CDR2 SQIVND (reference sequence). There are 16 residues in the CDR3. The CDR3 sequence is CASSYGQMKYSEKLFF. For the CDR3, the DNA is TGTGCCAGTAGTTACGGACAAATGAAATATAGTGAAAAACTGTTTTTT.

This clone occurred once. The chain combines TRBV11-2 with TRBJ1-2, with 8 positions matching TRBD1. J lost 10 bases, V lost 3 bases, and 7 bases had no gene match. This CDR3 has 13 residues. Germline assignment: CDR1 SGHAT and CDR2 FQNNGV. This chain's CDR3 is CASSFPGGVFYTF. CDR3 bases: TGTGCCAGCAGCTTTCCAGGGGGCGTCTTCTACACCTTC. Full variable domain (rest looked up from reference TRBV11-2 and TRBJ1-2): EAGVAQSPRYKIIEKRQSVAFWCNPISGHATLYWYQQILGQGPKLLIQFQNNGVVDDSQLPKDRFSAERLKGVDSTLKIQPAKLEDSAVYLCASSFPGGVFYTFGSGTRLTVV.

The DNA of the CDR3 is TGTGCCAGCAGCTTAGAGAGGGGCAGGGAGGGGACCCAGTACTTC. The encoded protein is CASSLERGREGTQYF. The rearrangement uses TRBV11-2 and TRBJ2-5; 7 bases agree with TRBD2. CDR1 and CDR2 (germline): SGHAT, FQNNGV. CDR3 length equals 15 residues. J gave up 7 bases and V 0 bases, and 8 bases lay outside the gene matches.

The chain has TRBV7-9 and TRBJ2-1; the match to TRBD2 covers 14 bases. After removal of 6 bases from V and 6 bases from J, the junction contained 4 bases not matched to a gene. Germline V gives CDR1 SEHNR, CDR2 FQNEAQ (reference sequence). The CDR3 consists of 15 residues. Here the CDR3 DNA reads TGTGCCAGCAGACATGGACTAGCGGGAGGCAATGAGCAGTTCTTC. Translation gives CASRHGLAGGNEQFF.

This clone was counted once. The V and J genes are TRBV3-1 (or the pseudogene TRBV3-2) and TRBJ1-4, with a tentative D call TRBD1 (5 bases). CDR3 length equals 14 residues. The V gene lost 8 bases and the J gene lost 0 bases, with 10 bases spanning the gap. Germline-derived CDR1 and CDR2 are LGHDT and YNNKEL (reference sequence). The CDR3 loop is CASSPTATNEKLFF. CDR3 nucleotides: TGTGCCAGCTCACCGACAGCAACTAATGAAAAACTGTTTTTT.

V gene TRBV18 combines with J gene TRBJ1-2, with D perhaps TRBD1 (6 bases). There are 15 residues in the CDR3. CDR1 and CDR2 (germline): KGHSH, LQKENI. V was cut by 3 bases and J by 6 bases, with 17 bases left in between. The CDR3 bases are TGTGCCAGCTCACCGGGTCGGCACCCAGGGGATGGCTACACCTTC. This codes for CASSPGRHPGDGYTF.

The V and J genes are TRBV5-6 and TRBJ1-5, with D perhaps TRBD1 (5 bases). Germline CDR1 reads SGHDT; CDR2 reads YYEEEE. Trimming left V 4 bases short and J 7 bases short, with 27 bases between. This CDR3 spans 18 amino acids. CDR3 in DNA: TGTGCCAGCAGCGCCCGAAGACGGCAGGGTAAAGCTGGACAGCCCCAGCATTTT. Protein product: CASSARRRQGKAGQPQHF.

The V and J genes are TRBV7-2 and TRBJ2-3, with 11 bases that match TRBD2. The CDR3 sequence is 14 residues long. Trimming at V came to 2 bases and at J to 5 bases, leaving 0 bases not matched to a gene. Germline V gene lookup returns CDR1 SGHTA and CDR2 FQGNSA. As DNA, the CDR3 is TGTGCCAGCAGCTTAACTAGCGGGAGAGATACGCAGTATTTT. The encoded protein is CASSLTSGRDTQYF.

This clone has just one count. The J gene is TRBJ1-1, the V gene TRBV7-9; D is ambiguous. Germline CDR1 SEHNR, CDR2 FQNEAQ (reference sequence). V was trimmed by 1 base and J by 0 bases, leaving 9 bases between them. The CDR3 loop spans 15 amino acids. CDR3 protein: CASSLGGSMNTEAFF. The CDR3 DNA reads TGTGCCAGCAGCTTAGGTGGGAGCATGAACACTGAAGCTTTCTTT.

The rearrangement uses TRBV5-1 and TRBJ2-3, with 8 bases that match TRBD1. After removal of 6 bases from V and 1 base from J, the junction contained 7 bases not matched to a gene. Germline-derived CDR1 and CDR2 are SGHRS and YFSETQ. There are 15 residues in the CDR3. CDR3 in amino acids: CASNYDRGGTDTQYF. The CDR3 DNA reads TGCGCCAGCAACTACGACAGGGGCGGCACAGATACGCAGTATTTT.

This clone appeared a single time. V and J are TRBV6-6 and TRBJ1-6, with 10 bases fitting TRBD1. The V gene end was trimmed by 5 bases and the J gene end by 5 bases; junction bases not matched to a gene: 15. CDR3 length: 19 residues. The germline V gene has CDR1 MNHNY and CDR2 SVGAGI (reference sequence). CDR3 DNA: TGTGCCAGCAGTCCCAGAGTATGGACAGGGGGTAACAATAATTCACCCCTCCACTTT. Translation: CASSPRVWTGGNNNSPLHF.

This sequence joins TRBV6-2 or TRBV6-3 and TRBJ1-2, with TRBD1 identical over 9 bases. From germline, CDR1 is MNHEY and CDR2 SVGEGT. The CDR3 extends over 15 amino acids. V lost 0 bases to trimming and J lost 3 bases; unmatched junction nucleotides: 2. CDR3 amino acids: CASSYSRTGDYGYTF. The CDR3 coding sequence is TGTGCCAGCAGTTACTCGCGGACAGGGGACTATGGCTACACCTTC.

This clone showed up just a few times. This chain links TRBV11-2 with TRBJ2-1; possibly TRBD2 for D (6 bases). Germline loops: CDR1 SGHAT, CDR2 FQNNGV. This CDR3 is 19 amino acids long. Trimming shortened V by 5 bases and J by 0 bases, and 23 bases separated the two germline ends. CDR3 sequence (DNA): TGTGCCAGCAGCACTCTGACGGGGAATCGGGGAGGCTCCTACAATGAGCAGTTCTTC. The encoded protein is CASSTLTGNRGGSYNEQFF.

The CDR3 nucleotides read TGTGCCAGCACGCGGGGACTAGGGTTCCCCGGGGAGCTGTTTTTT. Its protein is CASTRGLGFPGELFF. The chain couples TRBV27 to TRBJ2-2, with 8 bases aligning to TRBD2. The length of the CDR3 is 15 residues. The V and J ends lost 7 bases and 6 bases, in that order; junction bases with no gene match: 10. Per germline, CDR1 MNHEY and CDR2 SMNVEV (reference sequence).

This chain uses TRBV10-3 with TRBJ1-2, with D unclear. Per the germline V gene, CDR1 is ENHRY and CDR2 is SYGVKD. The CDR3 is 14 amino acids. Trimming removed 6 bases at V and 0 bases at J, with 11 bases between. CDR3 sequence reads: CAIRRTEANYGYTF. The CDR3 DNA follows: TGTGCCATCAGAAGGACTGAAGCTAACTATGGCTACACCTTC.

This chain uses TRBV28 with TRBJ1-4; unclear D gene. This CDR3 region has 15 residues. Trimming removed 4 bases from V and 4 bases from J, with 13 bases in between. The V gene's germline CDR1 is MDHEN and CDR2 SYDVKM. The CDR3 region is CASSSYSPFNEKLFF. The DNA for the CDR3 is TGTGCCAGCAGTTCCTACTCACCCTTTAATGAAAAACTGTTTTTT.

The gene calls are TRBV5-4 and TRBJ1-6; 11 bases line up with TRBD1. The CDR3 spans 16 residues. Unmatched junction bases numbered 7, after V lost 4 bases and J lost 7 bases. Per germline, CDR1 SGHNT and CDR2 YYREEE (reference sequence). CDR3 DNA: TGTGCCAGCAGCATACCCGGGACAGGGGGAAATTCACCCCTCCACTTT. Translating gives CASSIPGTGGNSPLHF.

The chain recombines TRBV23-1 with TRBJ1-6; the D is unclear. TRBV23-1 is identified as an open reading frame with a role that is uncertain. This CDR3 is built from 12 residues. Trimming cost V 3 bases and J 8 bases, with 5 bases left between them. In DNA form, the CDR3 reads TGCGCCAGCAGTCAGCAGGATTCACCCCTCCACTTT. It translates to CASSQQDSPLHF.

V gene TRBV19 combines with J gene TRBJ1-2; 7 nucleotides match TRBD1. CDR1 is LNHDA, CDR2 SQIVND, per germline (reference sequence). V lost 6 bases and J lost 8; bases outside the gene matches: 18. The CDR3 runs 16 residues. CDR3 amino acids: CASSSWTGQPPRGYTF. Here the CDR3 DNA reads TGTGCCAGTAGCTCCTGGACGGGACAGCCGCCTCGGGGCTACACCTTC.

V and J are TRBV3-1 (or the pseudogene TRBV3-2) and TRBJ1-2, with 9 positions matching TRBD1. This CDR3 comprises 14 residues. Germline-derived CDR1 and CDR2 are LGHDT and YNNKEL (reference sequence). With 3 bases clipped from V and 8 bases from J, the junction kept 7 bases outside the gene matches. The DNA of the CDR3 is TGTGCCAGCAGCCAGGGACAGGGACGCTACGGCTACACCTTC. Encoded protein: CASSQGQGRYGYTF.

Here the CDR3 reads CASSLTDTDTQYF. CDR3 nucleotide sequence: TGTGCCAGCAGCTTAACAGACACAGATACGCAGTATTTT. The rearrangement uses TRBV11-3 and TRBJ2-3; unclear D gene. Trimming took off 2 bases at V and 2 bases at J, with 5 bases between the two ends. Germline values: CDR1 SGHNT, CDR2 YENEEA. The CDR3 runs to 13 residues.

The chain employs TRBV9 and TRBJ1-2, with TRBD1 identical over 9 bases. The CDR3 runs 13 residues. The germline CDR1 and CDR2 sequences are SGDLS and YYNGEE. Germline trimming cut 6 bases from V and 6 bases from J; bases unmatched to any gene: 6. CDR3 coding DNA: TGTGCCAGCAACACAGGGGGCGCTGATGGCTACACCTTC. Its protein product is CASNTGGADGYTF.

The chain employs TRBV10-3 and TRBJ1-2; D ambiguous. The germline V gene has CDR1 ENHRY and CDR2 SYGVKD. Trimming left V 2 bases short and J 1 base short, with 11 bases between. This CDR3 contains 15 residues. The CDR3 DNA reads TGTGCCATCAGTGAGCGCCCTGGCATTAACTATGGCTACACCTTC. Amino acids: CAISERPGINYGYTF.